This TCR beta chain was identified in a study of T-cell memory formation after mild COVID-19. Study overall: TCR clusters mostly belonged to single donors. General observations from the study: Cross-reactive memory seemingly joined, as some responding clones were found in pre-infection memory.

Trimming at V came to 4 bases and at J to 1 base, leaving 9 bases not matched to a gene. The germline CDR1 and CDR2 sequences are MGHRA and YSYEKL. This CDR3 has 16 residues. As to this clonotype: Its specificity is unknown.

Employing constant-segment primers, 5'RACE generated TCR alpha and TCR beta cDNA libraries bearing sample barcodes and UMIs. TCRdb independently ran MiXCR on the 5' RACE reads; one entry per CDR3 protein. This sample carries roughly 130,000 distinct CDR3 sequences, 5% to 6.5% of them seen once, and the ten largest clones take approximately 2%. Sequencing used PBMCs or a T cell subset sorted from them (not recorded which). The V and J genes are TRBV4-1 and TRBJ2-7; 8 bases match TRBD2. This clonotype was obtained from an adult woman who had mild COVID-19 (a few samples of this study predate the infection). Cell type and time point are not known. The CDR3: CASSRLSGGFSYEQYF. The CDR3 DNA is TGCGCCAGCAGCCGGCTAAGCGGGGGCTTTTCCTACGAGCAGTACTTC.